The present T cell receptor beta chain was sequenced within a study of cytomegalovirus exposure and HLA in healthy donors. For the study at large: The same platform was used for the roughly 130 validation repertoires as for the 650 to 700 first-cohort repertoires, as reported in a later analysis.

The CDR3 totals 13 residues. Between the trimmed V and J ends, which lost 4 bases and 0 bases, there was a span of 4 bases. Germline-derived CDR1 and CDR2 are SEHNR and FQNEAQ (reference sequence). A single count supports this clone. TCRdb keeps only in-frame clones here, not all; method: immunoSEQ multiplex PCR. This table has under 350,000 clones, about 86% appearing once. Input material: PBMCs. The V and J genes are TRBV7-9 and TRBJ1-3; no definite D call. The TCR was taken from a woman aged 18-29 years in good health and CMV-seronegative. CDR3 sequence: CASSSLSGNTIYF. CDR3 DNA: TGTGCCAGCAGCTCCCTCTCTGGAAACACCATATATTTT.